Sequencing of this T cell receptor beta chain was carried out in a study of T-cell reconstitution after alpha-beta-depleted transplantation in children. Study results and limitations: Newly produced T cells mostly provided counts and TCRbeta diversity after one year, as hyperexpanded clones declined. Several hundred graft clones that had expanded were reportedly the source of alpha-beta T cells about two months after transplant.

This CDR3 contains 15 residues. In germline, CDR1 is MNHEY, CDR2 SVGEGT. V lost 5 bases and J lost 0, with 11 bases in between. TCRbeta library preparation incorporated unique molecular identifiers. TCRdb itself ran the PCR reads through MiXCR, one entry per CDR3 protein. The repertoire consists of approximately 270,000 distinct CDR3 sequences, with about 24% occurring once and the leading ten covering 4.5% to 5.5%. This clonotype appeared a few times. Its antigen is currently unknown. The chain recombines TRBV6-2 or TRBV6-3 with TRBJ2-4; D possibly corresponds to TRBD2 (5 bases). The sequence was obtained from a female patient aged 2-9 years who had a stem cell transplant for congenital amegakaryocytic thrombocytopenia, so the T cells may come from the graft donor. The sequencing here drew on PBMCs, mostly from graft donor cells, taken 360 days after TCRalphabeta/CD19-depleted stem cell transplant. The CDR3 sequence: CASSRERLAKNIQYF. The CDR3 DNA reads as TGTGCCAGCAGTAGGGAGAGATTAGCCAAAAACATTCAGTACTTC.